The clone carrying this T cell receptor beta chain has a count of ten or more. This sample is part of a study of read filtering for tumor transcriptome and immune sequencing. The library was built from about 400 ng RNA with molecular barcoded adaptors for alpha/delta and beta/gamma chains. Each CDR3 protein is one row after TCRdb ran MiXCR on the reads. The profile shows under 150,000 distinct CDR3 sequences, under 15% of them singletons. This CDR3 has 15 residues. V lost 4 bases, J lost 3 bases, and 13 bases lay in between. Germline CDR1 reads SGHTS; CDR2 reads YDEGEE. The TCR comes from a donor aged 40 or older with multiple myeloma. Sequencing was done on a sample of a population of CD138-negative cells sorted from bone marrow. The J gene is TRBJ1-4, the V gene TRBV5-8, with TRBD1 as a possible D gene (6 bases). The CDR3 sequence is CASSGGQSPNEKLFF. In DNA form, the CDR3 reads TGTGCCAGCAGCGGCGGACAGTCACCTAATGAAAAACTGTTTTTT.